Presented here are 14 T cell receptor beta chains from one specimen sequenced in a study of tumor-infiltrating lymphocytes in oesophageal squamous cell carcinoma. TCRdb processed the PCR reads anew with MiXCR; each CDR3 protein has one entry. The sample holds some 15,000 distinct CDR3 sequences; roughly 54% are singletons and the top ten take less than 40%. The sequenced material came from esophageal tumor tissue. The receptor source for this set is a female donor with esophageal squamous cell carcinoma.

This clonotype was picked up many times. The CDR3 does not close with the conserved phenylalanine or tryptophan, likely indicating a read error. It is unclear where the CDR3 begins or ends on the DNA, so no DNA is shown, and the CDR3 is as TCRdb lists it. This sequence joins TRBV7-9 and TRBJ2-7; TRBD1 was called by the table and not checked on the DNA. The germline gives CDR1 SEHNR, CDR2 FQNEAQ (reference sequence). Including both end residues, the CDR3 is 17 amino acids long. The CDR3 spells CASSLATQTGHGYTFGS.

In its sample, this clonotype was seen a few times. The CDR3 end shows no conserved phenylalanine or tryptophan, and so a read error is likely. Because the CDR3's place on the DNA is in doubt, the DNA is left out and the CDR3 is given as listed by TCRdb. This chain uses TRBV7-4 with TRBJ2-6; TRBD1, as called in the table, went unchecked against the DNA. The CDR3 numbers 16 amino acids, ends counted. Germline values: CDR1 SGHVT, CDR2 SQSDAQ. The CDR3 reads CASSLGTGSHEQYFGA.

This clonotype was picked up many times. Its ends do not fully match the called genes, so a read error is possible. The chain uses TRBV5-6 and TRBJ2-4; D remains unclear. CDR1 and CDR2 from the germline V gene are SGHDT and YYEEEE. The CDR3 covers 12 residues. In DNA, the CDR3 is TGTGCCAGCAGCTTGGGATATTCACCCCTCCACTTC. This codes for CASSLGYSPLHF.

The chain uses TRBV12-3 or TRBV12-4 and TRBJ2-3; D unclear. The CDR3 extends over 12 amino acids. Trimming removed 5 bases from V and 6 bases from J, with 9 bases in between. The CDR3 region has the DNA TGTGCCAGCAGTGTACTGGGGGATACGCAGTATTTT. It yields the protein CASSVLGDTQYF.

In this sample, this clonotype turned up a few times. A much larger clone lies a single base off, so this may be a read error. V gene TRBV5-8 combines with J gene TRBJ1-1; TRBD1 matches at 8 bases. The CDR3 totals 17 residues. Germline V gene sequence: CDR1 SGHTS, CDR2 YDEGEE. CDR3 region: CASSSLRDQGALADAFF. As DNA, the CDR3 is TGTGCCAGCAGCTCCCTTAGGGATCAGGGGGCCCTAGCTGATGCTTTCTTT.

Turning to this clonotype: Germline is not matched at one junction end, which may reflect a read error. This chain joins TRBV5-1 and TRBJ2-3; weak D call: TRBD1 (6 bases). Gene TRBJ1-1 matches the end of the DNA better, so the J call may be wrong. This CDR3 contains 16 residues. Looked up from germline, CDR1 is SGHRS and CDR2 is YFSETQ. The CDR3 is CTSSPRQDMGNTEAFF. CDR3 bases: TGCACCAGCAGCCCCCGACAGGATATGGGGAACACTGAAGCTTTCTTT.

Details on this clonotype: The CDR3 end shows no conserved phenylalanine or tryptophan, and so a read error is likely. The limits of the CDR3 on the DNA are not certain, so only TCRdb's listed CDR3 is given. This rearrangement joins TRBV27 to TRBJ2-6; the DNA was not compared with TRBD2, the D call given in the table. Germline V gene sequence: CDR1 MNHEY, CDR2 SMNVEV (reference sequence). Including both end residues, the CDR3 is 8 amino acids long. CDR3 region: CASSLALA.

The table lists this clonotype with many counts. A much bigger clone sits one base away, suggesting this may be a read error. The rearrangement uses TRBV7-2 and TRBJ2-1; TRBD2 aligns across 8 bases. Germline CDR1 and CDR2: SGHTA and FQGNSA. The CDR3 covers 14 residues. V lost 4 bases and J lost 10; bases outside the gene matches: 9. The CDR3, as DNA: TGTGCCAGCAGCTCTACTAGCGGCTCCTACGAGCAGTTCTTC. Residues: CASSSTSGSYEQFF.

The chain uses TRBV12-3 or TRBV12-4 and TRBJ2-3; D possibly corresponds to TRBD1 (6 bases). The end of the DNA fits TRBJ1-5 better, so the J call may be wrong. The CDR3 has 12 amino acids. The CDR3 is CASSTQGQPQHF. Written as DNA, the CDR3 is TGTGCCAGCAGCACACAGGGACAGCCCCAGCATTTT.

This clonotype has just one count. The rearrangement uses TRBV7-2 and TRBJ2-5; D is ambiguous. This CDR3 is 11 amino acids long. Germline lookup yields CDR1 SGHTA and CDR2 FQGNSA. The ends were cut back, 4 bases at V and 11 bases at J, with 11 bases in the middle. The CDR3 loop reads CASSSLNEQYF. The CDR3 region has the DNA TGTGCCAGCAGCTCTCTCAATGAGCAGTACTTC.

This chain uses TRBV11-2 with TRBJ1-4, with D maybe TRBD1 (5 bases). The CDR3 runs 11 residues. V lost 1 base to trimming and J lost 14 bases, with 8 bases between them. Germline V gives CDR1 SGHAT, CDR2 FQNNGV. CDR3 protein: CASSLGDRLFF. CDR3 in DNA: TGTGCCAGCAGCTTAGGGGACCGTCTGTTTTTT.

Judged by abundance, this clonotype is medium-sized. V usage is TRBV5-4 and J usage is TRBJ2-7, with TRBD1 matching over 9 bases. J was trimmed by 7 bases and V by 4 bases; bases with no gene match: 12. The V gene's germline CDR1 is SGHNT and CDR2 YYREEE (reference sequence). This CDR3 has 15 residues. CDR3 residues: CASSTPGTGWREQYF. In DNA, the CDR3 is TGTGCCAGCAGCACCCCCGGGACAGGGTGGAGAGAGCAGTACTTC.

The chain recombines TRBV15 with TRBJ2-4; tentatively, D is TRBD2 (5 bases). The J call is in doubt because the DNA end fits TRBJ2-7 better. This CDR3 comprises 14 residues. Looked up from germline, CDR1 is LNHNV and CDR2 is YYDKDF (reference sequence). The CDR3 coding sequence is TGTGCCACCAGCAGAGATGCGGGTACCTACGAGCAGTACTTC. Translating gives CATSRDAGTYEQYF.

The gene calls are TRBV7-4 and TRBJ1-2, with a tentative D call TRBD1 (6 bases). With 5 bases removed from V and 6 bases from J, the gap between germline ends came to 19 bases. Germline lookup yields CDR1 SGHVT and CDR2 SQSDAQ. The CDR3 has 15 residues. CDR3 region: CASSLGGGDGDGYTF. The CDR3 DNA follows: TGTGCCAGCAGCCTGGGAGGGGGGGATGGTGATGGCTACACCTTC.